Shown below are 29 T cell receptor beta chains from a single sample sequenced in a study of regulatory T cells in long-lasting Graves disease. Time point denoted: newly diagnosed GD, antithyroid drugs for less than 3 months. PBMCs provided the RNA from which the TCR library was made. With iRepertoire HTBI primers and Arm-PCR of CDR3 regions, TCR beta libraries were built. Each CDR3 protein gets one entry after TCRdb re-called the multiplex PCR reads with MiXCR. Here the sample spans some 250,000 distinct CDR3 sequences, around 20% being singletons. This specimen was peripheral blood mononuclear cells (PBMCs), taken at new diagnosis, from a patient treated with antithyroid drugs. The receptor source for this set is a female donor with Graves disease.

This clonotype was observed at least ten times. V usage is TRBV5-1 and J usage is TRBJ1-2, with 10 bases fitting TRBD1. V lost 4 bases to trimming and J lost 6 bases; unmatched junction nucleotides: 12. The length of the CDR3 is 16 residues. Germline V gene sequence: CDR1 SGHRS, CDR2 YFSETQ. CDR3: CASSSGLTGTGDGYTF. The CDR3 DNA follows: TGCGCCAGCAGCAGCGGGTTAACCGGGACAGGGGATGGCTACACCTTC. Filled out from reference TRBV5-1 and TRBJ1-2, the complete variable domain reads KAGVTQTPRYLIKTRGQQVTLSCSPISGHRSVSWYQQTPGQGLQFLFEYFSETQRNKGNFPGRFSGRQFSNSRSEMNVSTLELGDSALYLCASSSGLTGTGDGYTFGSGTRLTVV.

This clonotype was detected many times. This chain uses TRBV7-2 with TRBJ2-7; 8 bases agree with TRBD1. The CDR3 is 14 residues long. V shed 3 bases, J shed 6 bases, and the junction held 7 bases outside the gene matches. Germline CDR1 is SGHTA and CDR2 is FQGNSA. This chain's CDR3 is CASSLMDRAGEQYF. CDR3 in DNA: TGTGCCAGCAGCTTGATGGACAGGGCAGGCGAGCAGTACTTC.

Note on this clonotype: A far larger clone differs by one base, so this is likely a read error. No DNA is shown, since the ends of the CDR3 on it are uncertain; the CDR3 is the one TCRdb lists. The chain is built from TRBV12-3 or TRBV12-4 and TRBJ2-1; the table's D call, TRBD1, has no DNA check behind it. The CDR3 adds up to 16 amino acids, both ends counted. The chain's CDR3 is CASSLAFAQGTGERYF.

This clonotype came up many times. The chain joins TRBV7-3 to TRBJ2-7; D may match TRBD1 or TRBD2 (6 bases each). The CDR3 has 17 residues. Germline V CDR1 and CDR2: SGHTA, FQGTGA. V was trimmed by 5 bases and J by 3 bases, leaving 23 bases between them. In DNA form, the CDR3 reads TGTGCCAGCAGCGATAACTCGGGGGCGCTCAGATACTACGAGCAGTACTTC. Its translation is CASSDNSGALRYYEQYF.

This clonotype showed up many times. The V gene is TRBV2, the J gene TRBJ2-1; perhaps D is TRBD1 or TRBD2 (5 bases each). CDR3 size: 15 residues. Germline V gene data show CDR1 as SNHLY and CDR2 as FYNNEI. Deletions cut 5 bases from V and 10 bases from J, with 21 bases between. CDR3 sequence: CASSPGTARTEEQFF. For the CDR3, the DNA is TGTGCCAGCAGTCCAGGGACGGCTAGAACGGAGGAGCAGTTCTTC.

This clonotype came up many times. The rearrangement uses TRBV24-1 and TRBJ2-3; 8 bases are a match to TRBD2. Germline V CDR1 and CDR2: KGHDR, SFDVKD. There are 15 residues in the CDR3. With V trimmed by 3 bases and J by 4 bases, 5 bases remained unmatched. The CDR3 DNA sequence: TGTGCCACCAGTGATACGGGAGGGCGCCCAGATACGCAGTATTTT. Translation: CATSDTGGRPDTQYF.

This clonotype has a handful of counts. This chain links TRBV7-9 with TRBJ2-1, with D maybe TRBD2 (5 bases). This CDR3 region has 12 residues. Trimming took 4 bases from V and 9 from J, leaving 10 bases between them. Germline CDR1 reads SEHNR; CDR2 reads FQNEAQ (reference sequence). The CDR3 sequence is CASSCAGGEQFF. CDR3 nucleotides: TGTGCCAGCAGCTGCGCGGGCGGTGAGCAGTTCTTC.

This clonotype was found many times. The genes are TRBV10-2 and TRBJ1-1, with no clear D. The CDR3 totals 12 residues. V shed 4 bases and J shed 2 bases, with 5 bases lying between them. The germline CDR1 and CDR2 sequences are WSHSY and SAAADI. CDR3 sequence (DNA): TGCGCCAGCAGTGTAAGCAACACTGAAGCTTTCTTT. This encodes CASSVSNTEAFF.

The chain has TRBV6-2 or TRBV6-3 and TRBJ1-3, with unresolved D. The CDR3 sequence is 14 residues long. The germline V gene encodes CDR1 MNHEY and CDR2 SVGEGT. V was pared by 4 bases and J by 7 bases, with 14 bases between. CDR3: CASSLSADGNTIYF. The DNA for the CDR3 is TGTGCCAGCAGTTTATCGGCCGACGGTAACACCATATATTTT.

This clonotype was seen only a few times. V usage is TRBV10-2 and J usage is TRBJ2-4; D assignment may be TRBD1 or TRBD2 (6 bases each). Germline V gene sequence: CDR1 WSHSY, CDR2 SAAADI. CDR3 length equals 18 residues. V was pared by 4 bases and J by 3 bases, with 22 bases between. CDR3 coding DNA: TGCGCCAGCAGTGTTTTACCGGGGGCAGGGGTCCACAAAAACATTCAGTACTTC. This codes for CASSVLPGAGVHKNIQYF.

Only a few counts were recorded for this clonotype. This chain joins TRBV4-2 and TRBJ2-5, with 8 bases identical to TRBD2. V shed 4 bases, J shed 3 bases, and the junction held 7 bases outside the gene matches. The CDR3 totals 15 residues. CDR1 is LGHNA and CDR2 is YNFKEQ in the germline V gene. The CDR3 loop is CASSPGAGGKETQYF. The CDR3 DNA reads TGTGCCAGCAGCCCGGGTGCGGGGGGTAAAGAGACCCAGTACTTC.

This clonotype was picked up many times. The genes are TRBV20-1 and TRBJ2-7, with a weak D call TRBD2 (6 bases). Germline V gene lookup returns CDR1 DFQATT and CDR2 SNEGSKA (reference sequence). The CDR3 loop spans 13 amino acids. V was pared by 0 bases and J by 6 bases, with 12 bases between. CDR3 bases: TGCAGTGCTAGAGAGCGGGGTTCGGGCGAGCAGTACTTC. Translated, it gives CSARERGSGEQYF.

This clonotype was detected ten times or more. This chain joins TRBV3-1 and TRBJ2-2, with D uncertain. CDR1 is LGHDT and CDR2 is YNNKEL in the germline V gene (reference sequence). This CDR3 spans 12 amino acids. V was clipped by 1 base and J by 8 bases, with 5 bases between them. CDR3 bases: TGTGCCAGCAGCCAAGTCGGGGGGGAGCTGTTTTTT. Translation gives CASSQVGGELFF.

This clonotype was detected ten times or more. This rearrangement joins TRBV16 to TRBJ2-7; tentative D call: TRBD1 (7 bases). The ends were cut back, 5 bases at V and 0 bases at J, with 14 bases in the middle. Germline CDR1 is KGHSY and CDR2 is FQNENV. The CDR3 runs to 15 residues. The CDR3 here is CASSSRGAPSYEQYF. CDR3 bases: TGTGCCAGCAGCAGCAGGGGGGCCCCCTCCTACGAGCAGTACTTC.

This chain links TRBV5-1 with TRBJ2-5, with a tentative D call TRBD1 (6 bases). Germline values: CDR1 SGHRS, CDR2 YFSETQ. CDR3 length equals 13 residues. V lost 4 bases, J lost 6 bases, and 13 bases lay in between. CDR3 nucleotide sequence: TGCGCCAGCAGCCAGGGACATTGGAAGACCCAGTACTTC. This codes for CASSQGHWKTQYF. The complete variable domain, with remaining parts taken from reference TRBV5-1 and TRBJ2-5, reads KAGVTQTPRYLIKTRGQQVTLSCSPISGHRSVSWYQQTPGQGLQFLFEYFSETQRNKGNFPGRFSGRQFSNSRSEMNVSTLELGDSALYLCASSQGHWKTQYFGPGTRLLVL.

This clonotype was picked up many times. The V call is TRBV20-1, the J call TRBJ2-7, with 11 bases that match TRBD1. This CDR3 region has 14 residues. The V gene end was trimmed by 6 bases and the J gene end by 2 bases; junction bases not matched to a gene: 6. The germline V gene has CDR1 DFQATT and CDR2 SNEGSKA (reference sequence). CDR3 DNA: TGCAGTGCGGGGGACAGGGGGGTGCCCTACGAGCAGTACTTC. Amino acids: CSAGDRGVPYEQYF.

Worth noting for this clonotype: A read error is possible here, since a much larger clone lies one base away. This chain connects TRBV20-1 to TRBJ1-5; the D is unclear. Germline V gene sequence: CDR1 DFQATT, CDR2 SNEGSKA (reference sequence). This CDR3 has 16 residues. CDR3 loop: CSARRAGRLSNRPQHF. The DNA of the CDR3 is TGCAGTGCTAGGAGGGCCGGTAGGTTAAGCAATCGGCCCCAGCATTTT.

This clonotype has ten or more counts. The J gene is TRBJ2-7, the V gene TRBV9; tentatively, D is TRBD1 (6 bases). CDR3 size: 16 residues. V was shortened by 0 bases and J by 1 base, with 14 bases between the two germline ends. Per germline, CDR1 SGDLS and CDR2 YYNGEE. The CDR3 spells CASSVGGGHLSYEQYF. In DNA form, the CDR3 reads TGTGCCAGCAGCGTAGGAGGGGGACACCTTTCCTACGAGCAGTACTTC.

The gene calls are TRBV5-5 and TRBJ1-1; D perhaps matches TRBD1 (6 bases). V was shortened by 4 bases and J by 5 bases, with 15 bases between the two germline ends. From germline, CDR1 is SGHKS and CDR2 YYEKEE (reference sequence). This CDR3 comprises 14 residues. CDR3 amino acids: CASSVIGGETEAFF. The CDR3 DNA reads TGTGCCAGCAGCGTCATCGGGGGCGAGACTGAAGCTTTCTTT.

This clonotype came up many times. The chain links TRBV6-1 to TRBJ2-6; D perhaps matches TRBD2 (6 bases). V was clipped by 6 bases and J by 4 bases, with 10 bases between them. The CDR3 has 14 amino acids. Germline V gives CDR1 MNHNS, CDR2 SASEGT. CDR3 coding DNA: TGTGCCAGCAGCGGGACTTTGGGGGCCAACGTCCTGACTTTC. Amino acids: CASSGTLGANVLTF.

Ten or more counts support this clonotype. The gene calls are TRBV2 and TRBJ2-1; D is perhaps TRBD2 (6 bases). CDR1 is SNHLY, CDR2 FYNNEI, per germline. This CDR3 has 13 residues. The germline V and J ends were trimmed by 6 bases and 0 bases, with 6 bases remaining between them. CDR3 sequence: CASRDYSYNEQFF. The CDR3 DNA is TGTGCCAGCAGGGACTACTCCTACAATGAGCAGTTCTTC.

This clonotype was detected only a few times. The chain couples TRBV12-3 or TRBV12-4 to TRBJ2-3; weak D call: TRBD1 (6 bases). V was pared by 7 bases and J by 2 bases, with 16 bases between. The CDR3 length is 15 residues. CDR3 in amino acids: CASNKPGQLTDTQYF. DNA for the CDR3: TGTGCCAGCAATAAACCGGGACAACTCACAGATACGCAGTATTTT.

This clonotype was recorded many times. This chain connects TRBV15 to TRBJ2-1; 13 bases are a match to TRBD2. The V gene's germline CDR1 is LNHNV and CDR2 YYDKDF (reference sequence). Trimming removed 8 bases from V and 6 bases from J; junction bases left unmatched: 4. The CDR3 contains 14 residues. CDR3 bases: TGTGCCACCGAACTAGCGGGAGGGGGCAATGAGCAGTTCTTC. Translated: CATELAGGGNEQFF.

The table lists this clonotype with many counts. The chain uses TRBV6-2 or TRBV6-3 and TRBJ1-5; D is unresolved. V was pared by 10 bases and J by 5 bases, with 12 bases between. CDR1 and CDR2 from the germline V gene are MNHEY and SVGEGT. The CDR3 length is 12 residues. The CDR3 sequence is CATASDYQPQHF. CDR3 DNA sequence: TGTGCCACCGCCTCGGACTATCAGCCCCAGCATTTT.

This clonotype was detected ten times or more. The rearrangement uses TRBV12-3 or TRBV12-4 and TRBJ2-3; maybe TRBD1 (5 bases). With 6 bases removed from V and 2 bases from J, the gap between germline ends came to 15 bases. The CDR3 consists of 15 residues. The CDR3 DNA reads as TGTGCCAGCAGGCCGCAGGGTTCGACCACAGATACGCAGTATTTT. Its protein is CASRPQGSTTDTQYF.

This clonotype was counted ten times or more. This chain uses TRBV20-1 with TRBJ2-2; TRBD1 matches 7 bases. With V trimmed by 3 bases and J by 3 bases, 1 base remained unmatched. The CDR3 is 13 residues long. Germline CDR1 reads DFQATT; CDR2 reads SNEGSKA (reference sequence). Here the CDR3 DNA reads TGCAGTGCTAGGAGGGGGCACACCGGGGAGCTGTTTTTT. The encoded protein is CSARRGHTGELFF.

In this sample, this clonotype turned up many times. The rearrangement uses TRBV18 and TRBJ2-1, with 10 bases matching TRBD2. Germline lookup yields CDR1 KGHSH and CDR2 LQKENI. CDR3 size: 15 residues. Unmatched junction bases numbered 6, after V lost 3 bases and J lost 7 bases. The CDR3 nucleotides are TGTGCCAGCTCACCGCTAGCGGGGGTAGATAATGAGCAGTTCTTC. Its protein is CASSPLAGVDNEQFF.

This clonotype was counted ten times or more. V and J are TRBV20-1 and TRBJ2-1, with TRBD1 identical over 10 bases. The CDR3 loop spans 15 amino acids. Unmatched junction bases numbered 10, after V lost 4 bases and J lost 7 bases. Germline V gene sequence: CDR1 DFQATT, CDR2 SNEGSKA (reference sequence). The chain's CDR3 is CSATSPRQGANEQFF. The DNA of the CDR3 is TGCAGTGCTACCTCCCCCAGACAGGGGGCTAATGAGCAGTTCTTC.

CDR3 DNA sequence: TGTGCCAGCAGCCTTAATATGGACAGCTCTGGAAACACCATATATTTT. Translation: CASSLNMDSSGNTIYF. The chain uses TRBV4-2 and TRBJ1-3; D is perhaps TRBD1 (6 bases). The V and J ends lost 4 bases and 0 bases respectively, with 13 bases between them. CDR1 and CDR2 (germline): LGHNA, YNFKEQ. CDR3 length: 16 amino acids.